One T cell receptor (beta chain) is described in this entry. Original processing methods: Amplified reference gene primers provided the basis for estimating nucleated cell counts. The protocol was immunoSEQ multiplex PCR, while the TCRdb copy is restricted to in-frame clones and leaves out a portion. V, J and clone size reflect that table, while D and trimming were determined from the DNA. The sample includes 150,000 or so clones, around 90% of them seen just once. The sample is drawn from a study of blood T cell repertoires in COVID-19. The source material was peripheral blood. The sequence came from a woman aged 45 to 65 with acute or convalescent COVID-19.

The chain's CDR3 is CAIAGGQETQYF. The CDR3 DNA reads TGTGCCATAGCGGGGGGGCAGGAGACCCAGTACTTC. The chain joins TRBV10-3 to TRBJ2-5; 10 bases line up with TRBD2. The CDR3 sequence is 12 residues long. Trimming removed 9 bases from V and 5 bases from J; junction bases left unmatched: 3. Germline loops: CDR1 ENHRY, CDR2 SYGVKD.